This TCR beta chain is drawn from a study of OX40 agonist ivuxolimab in advanced cancers. General study results and limits: Among T cells, CD8+ cells averaged more expanded clones than CD4+ cells.

Worth noting for this clone: The antigen is unknown.

TCRdb's copy holds only in-frame clones and misses some; the assay was immunoSEQ multiplex PCR. Counted here are roughly 82,000 clones, approximately 88% occurring once; the ten biggest clones make up 8% to 10%. Germline V gene sequence: CDR1 SNHLY, CDR2 FYNNEI. The CDR3 is made up of 15 amino acids. V was pared by 6 bases and J by 4 bases, with 8 bases of the junction left unmatched. This sequence was found in an adult with an advanced solid tumor such as melanoma, head and neck, liver or kidney cancer. Sample: CD4+ or CD8+ T cells sorted from blood, taken in a trial of the OX40 agonist ivuxolimab. The chain uses TRBV2 and TRBJ1-2; 10 bases are a match to TRBD1. The CDR3: CASRATTGGIYGYTF. DNA of the CDR3: TGTGCCAGCAGGGCTACGACAGGGGGCATCTATGGCTACACCTTC. Variable domain in full (rest from reference TRBV2 and TRBJ1-2): EPEVTQTPSHQVTQMGQEVILRCVPISNHLYFYWYRQILGQKVEFLVSFYNNEISEKSEIFDDQFSVERPDGSNFTLKIRSTKLEDSAMYFCASRATTGGIYGYTFGSGTRLTVV.